This T cell receptor beta chain came from a study of human T cells and chemical hapten exposure. This clonotype has a count of ten or more. TCRdb reprocessed the 5' RACE reads with MiXCR, giving one entry per CDR3 protein. The data show about 81,000 distinct CDR3 sequences, less than 9.5% seen once. The starting material, unfractionated whole blood, was used for total RNA extraction. This CDR3 has 13 residues. Germline CDR1 SGHTA, CDR2 FQGNSA. V was clipped by 6 bases and J by 3 bases, with 11 bases between them. V usage is TRBV7-2 and J usage is TRBJ2-5, with D maybe TRBD1 (8 bases). This receptor was obtained from a male donor in good health. The CDR3 DNA reads as TGTGCCAGCAGTACAGGGGGGGAAGAGACCCAGTACTTC. Encoded protein: CASSTGGEETQYF. The complete variable domain, with remaining parts taken from reference TRBV7-2 and TRBJ2-5, reads GAGVSQSPSNKVTEKGKDVELRCDPISGHTALYWYRQSLGQGLEFLIYFQGNSAPDKSGLPSDRFSAERTGGSVSTLTIQRTQQEDSAVYLCASSTGGEETQYFGPGTRLLVL.